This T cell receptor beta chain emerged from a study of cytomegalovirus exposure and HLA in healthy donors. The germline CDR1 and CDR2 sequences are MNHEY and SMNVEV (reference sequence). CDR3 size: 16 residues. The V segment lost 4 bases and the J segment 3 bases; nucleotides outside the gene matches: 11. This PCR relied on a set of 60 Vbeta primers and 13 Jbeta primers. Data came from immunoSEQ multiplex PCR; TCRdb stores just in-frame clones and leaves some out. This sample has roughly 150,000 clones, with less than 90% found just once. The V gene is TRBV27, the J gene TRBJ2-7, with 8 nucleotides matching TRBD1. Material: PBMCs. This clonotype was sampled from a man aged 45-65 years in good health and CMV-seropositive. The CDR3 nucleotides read TGTGCCAGCAGTTCATACCGGGACAGGCCCCTCTACGAGCAGTACTTC. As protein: CASSSYRDRPLYEQYF.